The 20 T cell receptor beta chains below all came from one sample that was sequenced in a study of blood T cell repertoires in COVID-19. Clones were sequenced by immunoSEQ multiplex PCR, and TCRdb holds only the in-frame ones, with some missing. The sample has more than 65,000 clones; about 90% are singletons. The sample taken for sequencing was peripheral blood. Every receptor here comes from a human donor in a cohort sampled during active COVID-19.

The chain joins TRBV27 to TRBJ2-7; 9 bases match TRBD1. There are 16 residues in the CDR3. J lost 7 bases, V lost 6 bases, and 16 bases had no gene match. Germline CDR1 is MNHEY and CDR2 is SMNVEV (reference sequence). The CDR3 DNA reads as TGTGCCAGCAGAGACACCCGGACAGGGGAGGCCCTAGAGCAGTACTTC. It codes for CASRDTRTGEALEQYF.

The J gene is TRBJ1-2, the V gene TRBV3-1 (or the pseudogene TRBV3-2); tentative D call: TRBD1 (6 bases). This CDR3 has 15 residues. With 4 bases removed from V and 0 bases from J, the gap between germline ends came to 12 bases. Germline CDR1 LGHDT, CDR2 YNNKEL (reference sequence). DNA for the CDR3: TGTGCCAGCAGCCGCCGAGGGGGAGCTAACTATGGCTACACCTTC. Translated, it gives CASSRRGGANYGYTF.

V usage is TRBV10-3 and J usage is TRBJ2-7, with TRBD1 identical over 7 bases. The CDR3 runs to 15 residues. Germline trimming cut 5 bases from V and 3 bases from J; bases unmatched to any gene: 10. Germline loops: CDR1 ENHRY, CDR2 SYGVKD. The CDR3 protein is CAISLDGTAFYEQYF. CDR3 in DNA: TGTGCCATCAGTCTCGACGGGACAGCCTTCTACGAGCAGTACTTC.

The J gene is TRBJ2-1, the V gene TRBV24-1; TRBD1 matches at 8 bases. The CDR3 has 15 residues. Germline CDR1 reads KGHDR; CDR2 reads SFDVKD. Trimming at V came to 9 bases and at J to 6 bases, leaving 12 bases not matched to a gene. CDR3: CATSASNRGSNEQFF. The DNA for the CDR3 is TGTGCCACCTCTGCCTCCAACAGGGGGAGCAATGAGCAGTTCTTC.

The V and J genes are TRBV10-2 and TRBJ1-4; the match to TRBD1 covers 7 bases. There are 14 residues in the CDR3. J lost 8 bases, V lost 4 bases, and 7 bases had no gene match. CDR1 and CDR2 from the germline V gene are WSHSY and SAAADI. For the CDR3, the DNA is TGCGCCAGCAGTGGGGGACAGTCTGAAGAAAAACTGTTTTTT. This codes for CASSGGQSEEKLFF.

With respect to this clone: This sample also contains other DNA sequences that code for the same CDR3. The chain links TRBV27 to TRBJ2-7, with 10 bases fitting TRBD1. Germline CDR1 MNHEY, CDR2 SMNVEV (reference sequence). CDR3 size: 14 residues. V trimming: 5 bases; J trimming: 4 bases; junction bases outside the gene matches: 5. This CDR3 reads CASSPRTGGYEQYF. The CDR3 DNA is TGTGCCAGCAGTCCGCGGACAGGGGGATACGAGCAGTACTTC.

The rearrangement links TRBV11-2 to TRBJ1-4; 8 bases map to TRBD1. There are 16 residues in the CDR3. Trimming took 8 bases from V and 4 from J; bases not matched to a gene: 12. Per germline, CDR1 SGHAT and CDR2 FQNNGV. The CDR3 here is CASGRGYRGDNEKLFF. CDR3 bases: TGTGCCAGCGGAAGGGGATACAGGGGGGATAATGAAAAACTGTTTTTT.

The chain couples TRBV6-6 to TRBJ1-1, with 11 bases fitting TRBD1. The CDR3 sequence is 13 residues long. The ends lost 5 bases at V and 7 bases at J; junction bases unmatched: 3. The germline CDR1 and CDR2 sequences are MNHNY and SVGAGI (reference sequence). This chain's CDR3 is CASSRTGGNEAFF. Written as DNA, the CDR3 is TGTGCCAGCAGTAGGACAGGGGGCAATGAAGCTTTCTTT.

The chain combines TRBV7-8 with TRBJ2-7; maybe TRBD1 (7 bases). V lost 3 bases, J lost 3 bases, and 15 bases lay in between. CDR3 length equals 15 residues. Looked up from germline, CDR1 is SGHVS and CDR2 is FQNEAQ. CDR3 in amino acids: CASSLTQGGVYEQYF. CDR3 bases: TGTGCCAGCAGCTTGACCCAGGGGGGTGTCTACGAGCAGTACTTC.

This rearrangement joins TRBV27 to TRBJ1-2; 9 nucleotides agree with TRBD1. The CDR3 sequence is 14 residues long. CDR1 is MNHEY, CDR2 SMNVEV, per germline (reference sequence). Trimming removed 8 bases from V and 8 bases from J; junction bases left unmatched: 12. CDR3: CASLITGGAKGYTF. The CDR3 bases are TGTGCCAGCTTAATAACAGGGGGCGCAAAGGGCTACACCTTC.

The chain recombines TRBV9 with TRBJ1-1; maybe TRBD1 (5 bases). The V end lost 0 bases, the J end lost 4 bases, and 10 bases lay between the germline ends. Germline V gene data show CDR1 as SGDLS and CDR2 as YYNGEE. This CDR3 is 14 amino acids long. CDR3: CASSVAGLSTEAFF. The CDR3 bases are TGTGCCAGCAGCGTAGCAGGGCTGAGCACTGAAGCTTTCTTT.

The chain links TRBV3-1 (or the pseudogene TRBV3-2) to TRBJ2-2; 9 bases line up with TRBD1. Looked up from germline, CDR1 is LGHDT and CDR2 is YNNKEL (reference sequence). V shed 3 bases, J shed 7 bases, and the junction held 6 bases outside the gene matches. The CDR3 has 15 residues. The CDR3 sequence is CASSHSTGGIGELFF. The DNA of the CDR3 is TGTGCCAGCAGCCATAGCACAGGGGGCATCGGGGAGCTGTTTTTT.

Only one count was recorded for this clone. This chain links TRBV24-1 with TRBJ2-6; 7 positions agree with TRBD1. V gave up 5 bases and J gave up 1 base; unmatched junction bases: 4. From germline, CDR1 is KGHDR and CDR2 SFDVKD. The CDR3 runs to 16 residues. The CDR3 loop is CATSGYRGSGANVLTF. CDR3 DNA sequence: TGTGCCACCAGTGGATACAGGGGATCTGGGGCCAACGTCCTGACTTTC.

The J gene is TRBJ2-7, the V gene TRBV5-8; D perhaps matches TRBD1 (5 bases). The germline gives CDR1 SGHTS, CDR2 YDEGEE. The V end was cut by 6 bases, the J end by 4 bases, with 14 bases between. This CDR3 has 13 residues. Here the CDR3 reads CASTAGQGYEQYF. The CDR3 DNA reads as TGTGCCAGCACGGCCGGGCAGGGTTACGAGCAGTACTTC.

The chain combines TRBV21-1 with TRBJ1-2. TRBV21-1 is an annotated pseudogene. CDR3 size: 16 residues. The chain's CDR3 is CASSKRDTGTRDGYTF. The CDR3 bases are TGTGCCAGCAGCAAAAGGGATACCGGGACTCGGGATGGCTACACCTTC.

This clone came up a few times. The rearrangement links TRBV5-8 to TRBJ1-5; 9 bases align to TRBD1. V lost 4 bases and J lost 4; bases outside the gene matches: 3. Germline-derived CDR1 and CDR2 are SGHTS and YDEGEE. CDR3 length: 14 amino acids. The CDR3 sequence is CASSTGTGNQPQHF. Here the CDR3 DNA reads TGTGCCAGCAGCACCGGGACAGGGAATCAGCCCCAGCATTTT. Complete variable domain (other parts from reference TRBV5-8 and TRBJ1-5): EAGVTQSPTHLIKTRGQQATLRCSPISGHTSVYWYQQALGLGLQFLLWYDEGEERNRGNFPPRFSGRQFPNYSSELNVNALELEDSALYLCASSTGTGNQPQHFGDGTRLSIL.

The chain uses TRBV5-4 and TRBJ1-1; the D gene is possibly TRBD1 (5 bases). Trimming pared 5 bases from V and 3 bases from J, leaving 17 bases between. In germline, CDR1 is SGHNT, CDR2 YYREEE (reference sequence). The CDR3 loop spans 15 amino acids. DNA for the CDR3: TGTGCCAGCAGTTCTCCCGGGACTCCCTACACTGAAGCTTTCTTT. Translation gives CASSSPGTPYTEAFF.

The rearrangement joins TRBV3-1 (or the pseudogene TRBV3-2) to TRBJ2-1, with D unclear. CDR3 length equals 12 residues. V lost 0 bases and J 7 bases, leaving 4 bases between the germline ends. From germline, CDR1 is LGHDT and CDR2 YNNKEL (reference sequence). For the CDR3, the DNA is TGTGCCAGCAGCCAAGAATCGAATGAGCAGTTCTTC. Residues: CASSQESNEQFF.

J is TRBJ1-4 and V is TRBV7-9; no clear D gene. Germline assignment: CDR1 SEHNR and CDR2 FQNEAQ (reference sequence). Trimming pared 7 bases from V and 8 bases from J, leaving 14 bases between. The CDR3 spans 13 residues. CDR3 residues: CASTPSGVEKLFF. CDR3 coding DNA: TGTGCCAGCACCCCGTCCGGAGTCGAAAAACTGTTTTTT. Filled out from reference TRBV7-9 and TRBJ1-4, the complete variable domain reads DTGVSQNPRHKITKRGQNVTFRCDPISEHNRLYWYRQTLGQGPEFLTYFQNEAQLEKSRLLSDRFSAERPKGSFSTLEIQRTEQGDSAMYLCASTPSGVEKLFFGSGTQLSVL.

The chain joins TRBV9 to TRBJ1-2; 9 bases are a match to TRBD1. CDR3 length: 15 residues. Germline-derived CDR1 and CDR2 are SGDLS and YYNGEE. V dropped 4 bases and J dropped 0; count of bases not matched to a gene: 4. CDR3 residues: CASSQQGASNYGYTF. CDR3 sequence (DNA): TGTGCCAGCAGCCAACAGGGGGCTTCTAACTATGGCTACACCTTC.